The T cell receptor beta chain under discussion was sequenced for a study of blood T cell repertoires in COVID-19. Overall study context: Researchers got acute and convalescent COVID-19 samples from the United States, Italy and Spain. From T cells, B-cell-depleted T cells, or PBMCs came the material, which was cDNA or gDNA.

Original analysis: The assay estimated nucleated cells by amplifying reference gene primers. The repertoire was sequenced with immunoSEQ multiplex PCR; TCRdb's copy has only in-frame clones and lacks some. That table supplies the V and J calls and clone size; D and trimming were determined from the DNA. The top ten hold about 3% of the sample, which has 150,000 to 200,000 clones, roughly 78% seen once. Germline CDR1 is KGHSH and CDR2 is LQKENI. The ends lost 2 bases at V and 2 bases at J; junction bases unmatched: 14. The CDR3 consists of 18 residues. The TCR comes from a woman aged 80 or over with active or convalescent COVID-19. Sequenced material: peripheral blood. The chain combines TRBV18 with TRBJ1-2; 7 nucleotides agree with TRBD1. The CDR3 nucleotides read TGTGCCAGCTCACCATCCGACAGGGCGCCTCATTCCAACTATGGCTACACCTTC. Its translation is CASSPSDRAPHSNYGYTF.